The source of this T cell receptor beta chain is a study of blood T cell repertoires in COVID-19. For the study at large: Both acute and convalescent COVID-19 samples were obtained from the United States, Italy and Spain. T cells, B-cell-depleted T cells, or PBMCs provided the cDNA or gDNA that served as material.

Original analysis: Reference gene primer amplification gave nucleated cell count estimates. Produced via immunoSEQ multiplex PCR; TCRdb's table is partial and in-frame only. The V and J calls and clone size were taken over from that table, and D and trimming were inferred from the DNA. The sample consists of approximately 110,000 clones, around 82% of them appearing once. The V and J ends lost 2 bases and 6 bases, in that order; junction bases with no gene match: 6. Germline loops: CDR1 GTSNPN, CDR2 SVGIG (reference sequence). The CDR3 consists of 14 residues. The specimen was peripheral blood. This chain joins TRBV30 and TRBJ2-1, with 8 positions matching TRBD1. The sequence came from a human donor in a cohort sampled during active or convalescent COVID-19. The CDR3 spells CAWSRDRGPNEQFF. The CDR3, as DNA: TGTGCCTGGAGTAGAGACAGGGGCCCCAATGAGCAGTTCTTC.